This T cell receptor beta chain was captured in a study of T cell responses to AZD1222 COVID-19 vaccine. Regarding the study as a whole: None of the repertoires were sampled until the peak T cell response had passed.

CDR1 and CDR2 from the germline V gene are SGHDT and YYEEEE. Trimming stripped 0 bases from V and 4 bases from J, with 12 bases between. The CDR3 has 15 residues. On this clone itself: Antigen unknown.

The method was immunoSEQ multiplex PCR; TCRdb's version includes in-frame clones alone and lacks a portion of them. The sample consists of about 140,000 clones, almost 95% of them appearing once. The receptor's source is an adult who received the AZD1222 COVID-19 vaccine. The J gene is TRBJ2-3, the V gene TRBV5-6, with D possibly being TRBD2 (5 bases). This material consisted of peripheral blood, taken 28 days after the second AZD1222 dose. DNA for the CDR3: TGTGCCAGCAGCTTGGCCGGGGTCCGGTCAGATACGCAGTATTTT. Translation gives CASSLAGVRSDTQYF. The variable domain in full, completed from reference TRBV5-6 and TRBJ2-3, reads DAGVTQSPTHLIKTRGQQVTLRCSPKSGHDTVSWYQQALGQGPQFIFQYYEEEERQRGNFPDRFSGHQFPNYSSELNVNALLLGDSALYLCASSLAGVRSDTQYFGPGTRLTVL.